The 10 T cell receptor beta chains presented below share a single source sample, sequenced in a study of shared clonotypes between healthy human individuals (TCRdb year 2020). CD8 naive samples were obtained by positive selection for CCR7 among CD45RO-negative cells, yielding a CD45RA+CCR7+ population from which TemRA cells were excluded. Library preparation employed the immunoSEQ multiplex PCR assay. Sourced from immuneACCESS, this table was stored by TCRdb with only in-frame sequences that have V and J called. A share of the clones is absent; for the studies checked, an unresolved V gene accounts for under half, and the remainder has no known explanation. For this sample there are millions of clones; 93% appear just once. The ten largest clones capture 1.5% to 2% of the sample. Sequenced sample: naive CD8+ T cells from PBMCs. Taken with the paper, the label for cell subset or site translates to: CD45RA+CCR7+. The receptor source for this set is a man in his late teens or twenties in good health. Some clones in this sample may be carry-over from other donors' samples.

This rearrangement joins TRBV19 to TRBJ2-7; D remains unclear. Germline V gene sequence: CDR1 LNHDA, CDR2 SQIVND (reference sequence). V gave up 5 bases and J gave up 4 bases, with 12 bases separating them. The CDR3 loop spans 13 amino acids. The CDR3 reads CASSPRALYEQYF. The CDR3 DNA reads as TGTGCCAGTAGTCCCCGGGCCCTTTACGAGCAGTACTTC. Filled out from reference TRBV19 and TRBJ2-7, the complete variable domain reads DGGITQSPKYLFRKEGQNVTLSCEQNLNHDAMYWYRQDPGQGLRLIYYSQIVNDFQKGDIAEGYSVSREKKESFPLTVTSAQKNPTAFYLCASSPRALYEQYFGPGTRLTVT.

The chain recombines TRBV28 with TRBJ1-2; TRBD1 aligns across 8 bases. Germline CDR1 and CDR2: MDHEN and SYDVKM. V was clipped by 6 bases and J by 3 bases; unmatched bases: 12. CDR3 length: 16 amino acids. The CDR3 region is CASSSEEDRVDYGYTF. The CDR3 DNA reads TGTGCCAGCAGCAGCGAAGAGGACAGGGTGGACTATGGCTACACCTTC.

The rearrangement links TRBV7-2 to TRBJ1-2; possible D gene TRBD1, 6 bases. The CDR3 extends over 15 amino acids. CDR1 is SGHTA and CDR2 is FQGNSA in the germline V gene. Trimming shortened V by 3 bases and J by 8 bases, and 19 bases separated the two germline ends. CDR3 sequence reads: CASSLEPGGVGGYTF. The CDR3 DNA reads as TGTGCCAGCAGCTTGGAGCCGGGGGGCGTGGGAGGCTACACCTTC.

The rearrangement links TRBV5-1 to TRBJ2-7; the D call may be TRBD1 or TRBD2 (5 bases each). Germline assignment: CDR1 SGHRS and CDR2 YFSETQ. This CDR3 spans 20 amino acids. Trimming removed 0 bases at V and 2 bases at J, with 27 bases between. DNA of the CDR3: TGCGCCAGCAGCTTGGAAGTCCCTCAAGAGACCGGGACGGTGACCTACGAGCAGTACTTC. The encoded protein is CASSLEVPQETGTVTYEQYF.

The V gene is TRBV7-9, the J gene TRBJ2-3; maybe TRBD1 (6 bases). V was clipped by 6 bases and J by 5 bases, with 9 bases between them. In germline, CDR1 is SEHNR, CDR2 FQNEAQ (reference sequence). The length of the CDR3 is 12 residues. DNA for the CDR3: TGTGCCAGCAGAACAGGGATAGATACGCAGTATTTT. Its protein product is CASRTGIDTQYF.

This clone was seen just once. This chain connects TRBV7-8 to TRBJ2-1, with D perhaps TRBD1 or TRBD2 (5 bases each). The ends were cut back, 6 bases at V and 5 bases at J, with 17 bases in the middle. Per germline, CDR1 SGHVS and CDR2 FQNEAQ. CDR3 size: 15 residues. The CDR3 spells CASRPVVRGDNEQFF. CDR3 DNA: TGTGCCAGCAGACCGGTGGTTAGGGGAGACAATGAGCAGTTCTTC. Full variable domain (rest looked up from reference TRBV7-8 and TRBJ2-1): GAGVSQSPRYKVAKRGQDVALRCDPISGHVSLFWYQQALGQGPEFLTYFQNEAQLDKSGLPSDRFFAERPEGSVSTLKIQRTQQEDSAVYLCASRPVVRGDNEQFFGPGTRLTVL.

The V gene is TRBV7-2, the J gene TRBJ2-3, with 7 bases lining up with TRBD2. Losses at the gene ends were 3 bases for V and 0 bases for J; bases not matched to a gene: 9. The CDR3 runs 17 residues. The germline V gene encodes CDR1 SGHTA and CDR2 FQGNSA. The CDR3 DNA reads as TGTGCCAGCAGCTTCACCATAGCGGGTACGAGCACAGATACGCAGTATTTT. Protein product: CASSFTIAGTSTDTQYF.

The V call is TRBV14, the J call TRBJ2-7; 9 nucleotides line up with TRBD1. With 4 bases clipped from V and 5 bases from J, the junction kept 6 bases outside the gene matches. The CDR3 contains 14 residues. Per the germline V gene, CDR1 is SGHDN and CDR2 is FVKESK. The CDR3 here is CASSPRDREHEQYF. For the CDR3, the DNA is TGTGCCAGCAGCCCCCGGGACAGGGAACACGAGCAGTACTTC. Drawing the rest from reference TRBV14 and TRBJ2-7, the complete variable domain is EAGVTQFPSHSVIEKGQTVTLRCDPISGHDNLYWYRRVMGKEIKFLLHFVKESKQDESGMPNNRFLAERTGGTYSTLKVQPAELEDSGVYFCASSPRDREHEQYFGPGTRLTVT.

The chain has TRBV16 and TRBJ1-2; D gene ambiguous. V was pared by 0 bases and J by 7 bases, with 9 bases between. The V gene's germline CDR1 is KGHSY and CDR2 FQNENV. This CDR3 comprises 13 residues. For the CDR3, the DNA is TGTGCCAGCAGCCAATCGGAGCGGCTTGGCTACACCTTC. This translates into CASSQSERLGYTF.

V gene TRBV6-4 combines with J gene TRBJ2-1, with 7 bases aligning to TRBD1. The CDR3 consists of 14 residues. Trimming took 6 bases from V and 6 from J; bases not matched to a gene: 8. Germline loops: CDR1 MRHNA, CDR2 SNTAGT. The CDR3 DNA reads as TGTGCCAGCAGCCCCGGGACAGTAGCCAATGAGCAGTTCTTC. This codes for CASSPGTVANEQFF.